Listed below are T cell receptor beta chains from one sample, sequenced in a study of shared clonotypes between healthy human individuals. Sequenced by immunoSEQ multiplex PCR; TCRdb stores in-frame clones only, minus some. The table has a few million clones, 85% to 95% seen once. The specimen sequenced was naive CD4+ T cells from PBMCs. Receptors were obtained from a man between 18 and 35 years old in good health. Some clones in this sample may be carry-over from other donors' samples. The CDR3 runs from the conserved cysteine through the conserved F or W. D genes are given only for firm matches. Clone size appears in some rows only: once, few, many, or a class for an expanded clone.

J gene,V gene,D gene,clone size,CDR3 protein,CDR3 DNA
TRBJ2-7,TRBV5-1,.,.,CASRSTGLSYEQYF,TGCGCCAGCAGATCAACAGGGCTTTCCTACGAGCAGTACTTC
TRBJ2-5,TRBV25-1,TRBD1,.,CASNPRDRRQTQYF,TGTGCCAGCAACCCCCGGGACAGAAGACAGACCCAGTACTTC
TRBJ1-5,TRBV30,.,.,CAWNFGDQPQHF,TGTGCCTGGAATTTTGGGGACCAGCCCCAGCATTTT
TRBJ1-4,TRBV6-1,.,.,CASRGTWGEKLFF,TGTGCCAGCAGGGGGACCTGGGGAGAAAAACTGTTTTTT
TRBJ2-5,TRBV7-3,.,once,CASGTGETQYF,TGTGCCAGCGGGACGGGAGAGACCCAGTACTTC
TRBJ2-3,TRBV7-9,.,.,CASSPPLAQSTDTQYF,TGTGCCAGCAGCCCCCCACTAGCTCAAAGCACAGATACGCAGTATTTT
TRBJ1-5,TRBV7-2,.,.,CASSLDGVGQPQHF,TGTGCCAGCAGCTTAGATGGGGTGGGTCAGCCCCAGCATTTT
TRBJ2-5,TRBV5-8,.,.,CASSVQGLETQYF,TGTGCTAGCAGCGTCCAGGGGCTGGAGACCCAGTACTTC
TRBJ2-3,TRBV19,TRBD2,.,CASSIGLAGGVGGTDTQYF,TGTGCCAGTAGTATAGGACTAGCGGGAGGTGTTGGTGGCACAGATACGCAGTATTTT
TRBJ1-6,TRBV6-1,TRBD1,once,CASSDPGQGRF,TGTGCCAGCAGTGACCCCGGACAGGGTCGCTTT
TRBJ1-5,TRBV18,TRBD1,once,CASSLRQSGTGLDQPQHF,TGTGCCAGCTCGCTACGACAGTCCGGGACAGGGCTGGATCAGCCCCAGCATTTT
TRBJ2-3,TRBV7-2,.,once,CASSILSMLPGGTDTQYF,TGTGCCAGCAGCATCTTATCGATGCTCCCAGGTGGGACAGATACGCAGTATTTT
TRBJ2-1,TRBV5-1,TRBD2,.,CASTGGLALRSSYNEQFF,TGCGCCAGCACGGGGGGACTAGCGTTACGAAGCTCCTACAATGAGCAGTTCTTC
TRBJ1-6,TRBV9,.,once,CASSVEAAVRYNSPLHF,TGTGCCAGCAGCGTAGAAGCGGCCGTACGCTATAATTCACCCCTCCACTTT
TRBJ2-7,TRBV14,.,.,CASSPLGLGNYEQYF,TGTGCCAGCAGCCCCCTCGGCCTCGGGAACTACGAGCAGTACTTC
TRBJ2-1,TRBV15,.,.,CATSRLTAGALYNEQFF,TGTGCCACCAGCAGATTAACGGCGGGGGCTCTCTACAATGAGCAGTTCTTC
TRBJ2-7,TRBV28,.,.,CAPRQLSYEQYF,TGCGCCCCCCGACAGCTCTCCTACGAGCAGTACTTC
TRBJ2-1,TRBV5-1,.,.,CASSLAALLDDEQFF,TGCGCCAGCAGCCTCGCAGCCCTCCTCGACGATGAGCAGTTCTTC
TRBJ2-2,TRBV28,.,.,CASSSLGGGTNTGELFF,TGTGCCAGCAGTTCCCTCGGTGGGGGTACGAACACCGGGGAGCTGTTTTTT
TRBJ2-6,TRBV7-9,.,.,CASSLVPMGGVSGANVLTF,TGTGCCAGCAGCTTAGTCCCAATGGGGGGCGTCTCTGGGGCCAACGTCCTGACTTTC
TRBJ1-4,TRBV27,.,.,CASSVYQTTNEKLFF,TGTGCCAGCAGTGTATACCAGACAACTAATGAAAAACTGTTTTTT
TRBJ1-2,TRBV13,.,.,CASRRLGGENYGYTF,TGTGCCAGCAGAAGGTTGGGGGGCGAAAACTATGGCTACACCTTC
TRBJ2-2,TRBV11-2,TRBD2,.,CASSPRTSGRNTGELFF,TGTGCCAGCAGCCCAAGGACTAGCGGACGTAACACCGGGGAGCTGTTTTTT
TRBJ2-2,TRBV19,.,.,CASSPLLTAPGELFF,TGTGCCAGTAGTCCCCTCCTGACAGCCCCCGGGGAGCTGTTTTTT
TRBJ2-1,TRBV9,.,.,CASSTSASSYNEQFF,TGTGCCAGCAGCACCAGCGCGAGCTCCTACAATGAGCAGTTCTTC
TRBJ2-2,TRBV5-1,TRBD1,once,CASSPDRANTGELFF,TGCGCCAGCAGCCCCGACAGGGCTAACACCGGGGAGCTGTTTTTT
TRBJ2-3,TRBV9,.,.,CASSVAGVIDTQYF,TGTGCCAGCAGCGTAGCGGGAGTGATAGATACGCAGTATTTT
TRBJ1-5,TRBV28,.,once,CATGGSNQPQHF,TGTGCCACCGGGGGTAGCAATCAGCCCCAGCATTTT
TRBJ2-2,TRBV9,.,.,CASSVVGVSGELFF,TGTGCCAGCAGCGTAGTAGGGGTGAGCGGGGAGCTGTTTTTT
TRBJ1-2,TRBV9,.,.,CASSVREFYGYTF,TGTGCCAGCAGCGTGAGGGAGTTCTATGGCTACACCTTC
TRBJ2-1,TRBV15,TRBD1,.,CATSRGRQGSYNEQFF,TGTGCCACCAGCAGAGGCAGACAGGGCTCCTACAATGAGCAGTTCTTC
TRBJ2-7,TRBV5-1,.,.,CASSLAVRGEQYF,TGCGCCAGCAGCTTGGCCGTAAGAGGAGAGCAGTACTTC
TRBJ2-5,TRBV5-1,.,.,CASSWRDDQETQYF,TGCGCCAGCAGCTGGCGGGACGACCAAGAGACCCAGTACTTC
TRBJ2-3,TRBV29-1,.,.,CSVALSGGTDTQYF,TGCAGCGTTGCACTTAGCGGAGGGACAGATACGCAGTATTTT
TRBJ2-7,TRBV6-5,.,.,CASSLSRDPLSEQYF,TGTGCCAGCAGTCTCTCCCGGGACCCCCTAAGCGAGCAGTACTTC
TRBJ2-1,TRBV28,TRBD2,.,CASSHGLADEQFF,TGTGCCAGCAGTCACGGACTAGCGGATGAGCAGTTCTTC
TRBJ2-7,TRBV15,.,once,CATSRDPPGTGVGEQYF,TGTGCCACCAGCAGAGACCCCCCCGGGACCGGGGTCGGAGAGCAGTACTTC
TRBJ2-2,TRBV5-1,.,once,CASSLRDVRNTGELFF,TGCGCCAGCAGCTTGAGGGACGTGCGGAACACCGGGGAGCTGTTTTTT
TRBJ2-7,TRBV10-3,.,.,CAISGTVRYEQYF,TGTGCCATCAGTGGGACAGTTCGCTACGAGCAGTACTTC
TRBJ2-7,TRBV7-2,TRBD1,once,CASSRSGQAGYEQYF,TGTGCCAGCAGCCGCTCCGGACAGGCGGGCTACGAGCAGTACTTC
TRBJ2-7,TRBV7-2,TRBD2,once,CASSLILAGGKARHEQYF,TGTGCCAGCAGCTTAATCCTAGCGGGAGGTAAAGCCCGCCACGAGCAGTACTTC
TRBJ1-2,TRBV5-8,TRBD1,.,CASSRTGSGGYTF,TGTGCCAGCAGTAGGACAGGAAGTGGGGGCTACACCTTC
TRBJ1-4,TRBV20-1,TRBD1,.,CSAGTDEKLFF,TGCAGTGCAGGGACAGATGAAAAACTGTTTTTT
TRBJ1-1,TRBV28,.,.,CASGSGRTEAFF,TGTGCCAGCGGGTCGGGGAGGACTGAAGCTTTCTTT